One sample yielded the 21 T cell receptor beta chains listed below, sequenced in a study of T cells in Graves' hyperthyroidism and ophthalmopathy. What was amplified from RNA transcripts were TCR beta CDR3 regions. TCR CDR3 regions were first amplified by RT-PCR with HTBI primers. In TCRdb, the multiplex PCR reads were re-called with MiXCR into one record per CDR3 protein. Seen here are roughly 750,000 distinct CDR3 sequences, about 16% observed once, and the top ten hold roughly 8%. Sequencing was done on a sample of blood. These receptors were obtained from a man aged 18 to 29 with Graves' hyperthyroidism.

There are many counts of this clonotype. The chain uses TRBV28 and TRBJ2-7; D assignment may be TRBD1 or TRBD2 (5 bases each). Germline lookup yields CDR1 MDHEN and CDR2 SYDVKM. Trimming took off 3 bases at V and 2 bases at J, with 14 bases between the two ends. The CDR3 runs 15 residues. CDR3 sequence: CASSFRGPRPYEQYF. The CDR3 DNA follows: TGTGCCAGCAGTTTTAGGGGACCCCGGCCCTACGAGCAGTACTTC.

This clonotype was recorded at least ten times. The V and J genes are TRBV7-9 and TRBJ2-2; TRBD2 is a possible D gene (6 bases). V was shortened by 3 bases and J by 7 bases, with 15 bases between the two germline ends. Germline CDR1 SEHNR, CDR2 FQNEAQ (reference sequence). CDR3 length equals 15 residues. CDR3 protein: CASSFRELESGELFF. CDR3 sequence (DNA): TGTGCCAGCAGCTTCCGGGAGCTCGAAAGCGGGGAGCTGTTTTTT.

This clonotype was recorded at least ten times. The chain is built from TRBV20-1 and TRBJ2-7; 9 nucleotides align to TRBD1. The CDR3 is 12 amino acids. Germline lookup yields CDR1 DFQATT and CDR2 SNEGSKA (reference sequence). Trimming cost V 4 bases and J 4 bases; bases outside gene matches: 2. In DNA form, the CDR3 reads TGCAGTGCTAACAGGGGGCTGTACGAGCAGTACTTC. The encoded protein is CSANRGLYEQYF.

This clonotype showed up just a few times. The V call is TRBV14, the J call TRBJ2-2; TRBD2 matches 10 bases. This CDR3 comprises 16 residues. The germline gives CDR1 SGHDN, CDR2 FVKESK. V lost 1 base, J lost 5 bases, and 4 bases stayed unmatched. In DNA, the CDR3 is TGTGCCAGCAGCCAAGCGCCTAGCGGGGGAACCGGGGAGCTGTTTTTT. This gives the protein CASSQAPSGGTGELFF.

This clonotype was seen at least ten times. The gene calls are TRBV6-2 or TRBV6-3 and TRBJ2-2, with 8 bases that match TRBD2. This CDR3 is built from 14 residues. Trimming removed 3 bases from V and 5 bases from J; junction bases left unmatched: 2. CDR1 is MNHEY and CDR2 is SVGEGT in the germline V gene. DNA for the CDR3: TGTGCCAGCAGTTATAGCGGGGAGACCGGGGAGCTGTTTTTT. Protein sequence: CASSYSGETGELFF.

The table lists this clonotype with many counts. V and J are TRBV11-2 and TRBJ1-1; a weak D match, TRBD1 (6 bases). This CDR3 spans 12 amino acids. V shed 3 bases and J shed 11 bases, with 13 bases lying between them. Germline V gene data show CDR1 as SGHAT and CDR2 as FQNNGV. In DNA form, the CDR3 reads TGTGCCAGCAGCTTTCCGACAGGTTCCGCTTTCTTT. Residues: CASSFPTGSAFF.

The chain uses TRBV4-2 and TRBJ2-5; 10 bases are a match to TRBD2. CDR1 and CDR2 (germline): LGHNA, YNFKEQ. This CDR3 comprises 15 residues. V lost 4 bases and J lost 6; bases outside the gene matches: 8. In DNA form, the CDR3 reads TGTGCCAGCAGCCCTGAGCGGGAGGGGAGGAAGACCCAGTACTTC. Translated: CASSPEREGRKTQYF.

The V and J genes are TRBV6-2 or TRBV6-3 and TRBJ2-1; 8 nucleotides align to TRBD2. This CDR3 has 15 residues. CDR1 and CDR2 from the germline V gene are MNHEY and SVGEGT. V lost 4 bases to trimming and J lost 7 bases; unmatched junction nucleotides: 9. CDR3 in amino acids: CASSSIAGRANEQFF. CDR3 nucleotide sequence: TGTGCCAGCAGTTCTATAGCGGGACGGGCGAATGAGCAGTTCTTC.

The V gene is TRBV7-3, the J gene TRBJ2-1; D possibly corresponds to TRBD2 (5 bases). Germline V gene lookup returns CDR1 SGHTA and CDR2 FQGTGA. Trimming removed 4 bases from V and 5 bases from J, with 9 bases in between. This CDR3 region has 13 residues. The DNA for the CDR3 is TGTGCCAGCAGCTCTAGTAGCGACAATGAGCAGTTCTTC. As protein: CASSSSSDNEQFF. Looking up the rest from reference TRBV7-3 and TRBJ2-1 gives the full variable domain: GAGVSQTPSNKVTEKGKYVELRCDPISGHTALYWYRQSLGQGPEFLIYFQGTGAADDSGLPNDRFFAVRPEGSVSTLKIQRTERGDSAVYLCASSSSSDNEQFFGPGTRLTVL.

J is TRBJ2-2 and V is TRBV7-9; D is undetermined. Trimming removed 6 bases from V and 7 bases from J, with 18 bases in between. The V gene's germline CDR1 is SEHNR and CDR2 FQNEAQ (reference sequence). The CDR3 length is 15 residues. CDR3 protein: CASSWADPPSGELFF. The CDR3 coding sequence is TGTGCCAGCAGTTGGGCGGACCCCCCCAGCGGGGAGCTGTTTTTT.

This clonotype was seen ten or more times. The CDR3, as DNA: TGCAGTGCCCTCACCGGGACAGAGAATCAGCCCCAGCATTTT. Translated: CSALTGTENQPQHF. This sequence joins TRBV20-1 and TRBJ1-5; the match to TRBD1 covers 7 bases. The CDR3 is 14 residues long. The germline gives CDR1 DFQATT, CDR2 SNEGSKA (reference sequence). The junction had 9 bases not matched to a gene; V was cut back by 6 bases and J by 4 bases.

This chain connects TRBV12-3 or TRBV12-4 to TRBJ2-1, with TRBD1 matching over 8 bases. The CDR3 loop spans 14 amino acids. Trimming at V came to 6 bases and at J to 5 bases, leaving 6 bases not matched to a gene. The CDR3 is CASSLPGGHNEQFF. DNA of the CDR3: TGTGCCAGCAGCCTTCCAGGGGGCCACAATGAGCAGTTCTTC.

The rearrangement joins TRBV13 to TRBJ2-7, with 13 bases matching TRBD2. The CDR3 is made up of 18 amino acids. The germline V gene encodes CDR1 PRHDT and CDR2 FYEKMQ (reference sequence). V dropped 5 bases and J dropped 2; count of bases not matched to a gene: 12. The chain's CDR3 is CASSARLAGGPKTYEQYF. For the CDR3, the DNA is TGTGCCAGCAGCGCCCGACTAGCGGGAGGACCCAAAACCTACGAGCAGTACTTC.

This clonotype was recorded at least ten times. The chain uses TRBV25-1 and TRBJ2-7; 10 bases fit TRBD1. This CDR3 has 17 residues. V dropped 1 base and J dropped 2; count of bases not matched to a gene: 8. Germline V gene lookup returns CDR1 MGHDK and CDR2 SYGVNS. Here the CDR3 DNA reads TGTGCCAGCAGTGAATCACCGGGACAGGGGTTGGCCTACGAGCAGTACTTC. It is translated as CASSESPGQGLAYEQYF.

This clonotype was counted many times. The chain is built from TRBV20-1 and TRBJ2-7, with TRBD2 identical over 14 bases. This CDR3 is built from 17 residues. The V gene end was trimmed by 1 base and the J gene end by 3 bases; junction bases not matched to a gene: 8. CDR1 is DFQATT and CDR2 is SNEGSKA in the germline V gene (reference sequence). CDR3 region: CSARGPGTSGSGYEQYF. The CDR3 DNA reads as TGCAGTGCTAGAGGTCCCGGGACTAGCGGGAGCGGCTACGAGCAGTACTTC.

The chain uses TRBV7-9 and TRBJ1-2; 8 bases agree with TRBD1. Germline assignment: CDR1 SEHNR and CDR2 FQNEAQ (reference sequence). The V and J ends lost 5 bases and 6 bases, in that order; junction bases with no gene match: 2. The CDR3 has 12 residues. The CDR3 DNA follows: TGTGCCAGCAGCACAGGGGGTCATGGCTACACCTTC. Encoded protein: CASSTGGHGYTF.

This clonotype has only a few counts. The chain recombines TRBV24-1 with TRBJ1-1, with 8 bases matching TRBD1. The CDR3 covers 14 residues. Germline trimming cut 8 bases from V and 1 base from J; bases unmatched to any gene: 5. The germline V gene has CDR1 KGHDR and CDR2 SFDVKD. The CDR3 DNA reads TGTGCCACCAAAGGAGGGACAGGGAACACTGAAGCTTTCTTT. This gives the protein CATKGGTGNTEAFF.

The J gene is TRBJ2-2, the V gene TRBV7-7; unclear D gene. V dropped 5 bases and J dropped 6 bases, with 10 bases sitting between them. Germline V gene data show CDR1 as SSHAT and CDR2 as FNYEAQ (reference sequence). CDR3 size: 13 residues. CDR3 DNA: TGTGCCAGCAGCCCGAGGTGGGCCGGGGAGCTGTTTTTT. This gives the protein CASSPRWAGELFF.

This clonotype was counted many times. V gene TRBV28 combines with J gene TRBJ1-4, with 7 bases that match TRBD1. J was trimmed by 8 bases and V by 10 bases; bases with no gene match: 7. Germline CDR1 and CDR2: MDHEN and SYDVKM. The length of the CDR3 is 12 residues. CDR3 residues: CATMTGSEKLFF. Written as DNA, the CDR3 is TGTGCCACCATGACAGGGAGCGAAAAACTGTTTTTT.

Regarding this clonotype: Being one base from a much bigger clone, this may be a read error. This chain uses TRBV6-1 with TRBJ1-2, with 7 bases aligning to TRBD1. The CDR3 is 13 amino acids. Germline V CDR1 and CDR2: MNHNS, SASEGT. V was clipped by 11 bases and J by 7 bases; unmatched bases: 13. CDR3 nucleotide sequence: TGTGCCTCCTTCCTACGACAGGGATGTGGCTACACCTTC. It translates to CASFLRQGCGYTF.

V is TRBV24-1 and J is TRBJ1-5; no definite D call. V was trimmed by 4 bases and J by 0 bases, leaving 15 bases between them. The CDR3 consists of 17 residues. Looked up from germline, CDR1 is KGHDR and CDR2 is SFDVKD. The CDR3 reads CATSDQRTAGSNQPQHF. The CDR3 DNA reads TGTGCCACCAGTGACCAGCGAACTGCTGGTAGCAATCAGCCCCAGCATTTT.